The 19 T cell receptor beta chains below come from one sample, sequenced in a study of T cells in Graves' hyperthyroidism and ophthalmopathy (dated by TCRdb to about 2019). Preparation of the library involved multiplex PCR. This sample was sequenced with an Illumina HiSeq 2000. TCR beta CDR3 regions were amplified from RNA transcripts. The first round of RT-PCR for the TCR CDR3 was performed with the HTBI primer set and the Qiagen OneStep RT-PCR kit. TCRdb redid the processing of the public reads, applying fastp at Q25 and MiXCR, and retained in-frame beta chains. Rows merge per CDR3 protein into single entries with the most common DNA and genes. This sample has about 380,000 distinct CDR3 sequences in its table, and about 14% of those were observed once. The ten top clones hold about 18% of the sample. Sequenced: blood. Every receptor here comes from a woman aged 25-40 years with Graves' ophthalmopathy.

This clonotype has more than one count but fewer than ten. The chain is built from TRBV20-1 and TRBJ2-4, with D possibly being TRBD1 or TRBD2 (5 bases each). CDR3 length: 17 residues. Germline-derived CDR1 and CDR2 are DFQATT and SNEGSKA (reference sequence). V lost 0 bases and J 1 base, leaving 16 bases between the germline ends. The CDR3 loop is CSAREGSPKGAKNIQYF. CDR3 sequence (DNA): TGCAGTGCTAGAGAGGGGAGCCCCAAGGGGGCCAAAAACATTCAGTACTTC.

This clonotype came up many times. The V gene is TRBV12-3 or TRBV12-4, the J gene TRBJ2-5; 7 bases match TRBD1. Trimming at V came to 3 bases and at J to 1 base, leaving 14 bases not matched to a gene. This CDR3 comprises 18 residues. CDR3 loop: CASSFGTDPKVSQETQYF. CDR3 sequence (DNA): TGTGCCAGCAGTTTTGGGACAGACCCAAAAGTAAGCCAAGAGACCCAGTACTTC.

The chain employs TRBV29-1 and TRBJ1-1, with D perhaps TRBD1 (6 bases). The V gene's germline CDR1 is SQVTM and CDR2 ANQGSEA. The germline V and J ends were trimmed by 4 bases and 5 bases, with 17 bases remaining between them. The CDR3 is 14 amino acids. The CDR3 DNA reads TGCAGCGTTGGACCTCAGGGGATGGGGACTGAAGCTTTCTTT. It specifies CSVGPQGMGTEAFF.

This clonotype was detected many times. The chain employs TRBV10-3 and TRBJ2-7; D is uncertain. This CDR3 region has 11 residues. V was pared by 2 bases and J by 5 bases, with 4 bases between. The germline V gene has CDR1 ENHRY and CDR2 SYGVKD. CDR3 protein: CAISENDEQYF. In nucleotides, the CDR3 is TGTGCCATCAGTGAGAACGACGAGCAGTACTTC.

Ten or more counts support this clonotype. This chain connects TRBV11-2 to TRBJ2-7; perhaps TRBD2 as D (5 bases). Germline values: CDR1 SGHAT, CDR2 FQNNGV. With 1 base removed from V and 1 base from J, the gap between germline ends came to 8 bases. The CDR3 spans 14 residues. The DNA for the CDR3 is TGTGCCAGCAGCTTAGCGGGGTTTTCCTACGAGCAGTACTTC. Protein: CASSLAGFSYEQYF.

The sample holds many counts of this clonotype. This chain connects TRBV6-6 to TRBJ1-1, with D perhaps matching TRBD1 (6 bases). There are 14 residues in the CDR3. V was clipped by 2 bases and J by 4 bases, with 11 bases between them. Per germline, CDR1 MNHNY and CDR2 SVGAGI (reference sequence). The CDR3 spells CASSYVNRVTEAFF. CDR3 in DNA: TGTGCCAGCAGTTACGTAAACAGGGTCACTGAAGCTTTCTTT.

This clonotype was counted at least ten times. The chain recombines TRBV2 with TRBJ2-7; D is unresolved. Trimming pared 7 bases from V and 5 bases from J, leaving 6 bases between. CDR3 size: 10 residues. Germline V CDR1 and CDR2: SNHLY, FYNNEI. CDR3 protein: CASKFNEQYF. CDR3 bases: TGTGCCAGCAAGTTCAACGAGCAGTACTTC.

This clonotype was found many times. V is TRBV5-1 and J is TRBJ2-3; D remains unclear. V shed 2 bases and J shed 5 bases, with 6 bases lying between them. This CDR3 comprises 12 residues. The germline CDR1 and CDR2 sequences are SGHRS and YFSETQ. The chain's CDR3 is CASSFDIDTQYF. In DNA, the CDR3 is TGCGCCAGCAGCTTCGACATAGATACGCAGTATTTT.

At least ten counts were recorded for this clonotype. The chain couples TRBV10-3 to TRBJ1-6, with TRBD1 matching over 9 bases. Germline V CDR1 and CDR2: ENHRY, SYGVKD. CDR3 length: 15 residues. Trimming took 6 bases from V and 7 from J; bases not matched to a gene: 7. CDR3 nucleotides: TGTGCCATCAGCCCGGGACAGGGAATAAATTCACCCCTCCACTTT. This sequence encodes CAISPGQGINSPLHF.

In its sample, this clonotype was seen many times. V gene TRBV12-3 or TRBV12-4 combines with J gene TRBJ1-1, with D possibly being TRBD1 (5 bases). The CDR3 is made up of 15 amino acids. Trimming removed 6 bases at V and 0 bases at J, with 14 bases between. The CDR3 coding sequence is TGTGCCAGCAGCCCGACAGATAAAATGAACACTGAAGCTTTCTTT. This gives the protein CASSPTDKMNTEAFF.

This clonotype was recorded at least ten times. The V gene is TRBV7-9, the J gene TRBJ1-6; D is undetermined. V was shortened by 6 bases and J by 11 bases, with 11 bases between the two germline ends. The CDR3 runs to 12 residues. Germline V gene lookup returns CDR1 SEHNR and CDR2 FQNEAQ (reference sequence). For the CDR3, the DNA is TGTGCCAGCAGGTCCTGGTCGACACCCCTCCACTTT. This codes for CASRSWSTPLHF.

With respect to this clonotype: A read error is possible here, since a much larger clone lies one base away. The rearrangement links TRBV28 to TRBJ1-1, with D hard to call. The CDR3 has 11 amino acids. V was cut by 8 bases and J by 0 bases, with 4 bases left in between. Looked up from germline, CDR1 is MDHEN and CDR2 is SYDVKM. The CDR3 sequence is CASPLNTEAFF. The CDR3 DNA sequence: TGTGCCAGCCCTTTGAACACTGAAGCTTTCTTT.

This clonotype has at least ten counts. This chain joins TRBV7-2 and TRBJ2-2; D unclear. Germline V CDR1 and CDR2: SGHTA, FQGNSA. The CDR3 extends over 13 amino acids. The germline V and J ends were trimmed by 0 bases and 13 bases, with 12 bases remaining between them. The CDR3 protein is CASSLAYYHGLFF. As DNA, the CDR3 is TGTGCCAGCAGCTTAGCGTACTACCACGGGCTGTTTTTT. Complete variable domain (other parts from reference TRBV7-2 and TRBJ2-2): GAGVSQSPSNKVTEKGKDVELRCDPISGHTALYWYRQSLGQGLEFLIYFQGNSAPDKSGLPSDRFSAERTGGSVSTLTIQRTQQEDSAVYLCASSLAYYHGLFFGEGSRLTVL.

This clonotype has at least ten counts. The chain uses TRBV20-1 and TRBJ2-7; 7 bases fit TRBD1. Germline trimming cut 2 bases from V and 5 bases from J; bases unmatched to any gene: 12. Germline V CDR1 and CDR2: DFQATT, SNEGSKA (reference sequence). The CDR3 is made up of 15 amino acids. This CDR3 is CSARPRKGAWHEQYF. The CDR3 DNA reads as TGCAGTGCTAGACCCCGCAAGGGGGCCTGGCACGAGCAGTACTTC.

This clonotype was seen many times. The V call is TRBV28, the J call TRBJ1-1; D is unclear. CDR3 length: 16 residues. Trimming cost V 3 bases and J 1 base, with 15 bases left between them. Germline CDR1 reads MDHEN; CDR2 reads SYDVKM. CDR3 in DNA: TGTGCCAGCAGTTTCTCCCGTGCCCACCAGAACACTGAAGCTTTCTTT. This sequence encodes CASSFSRAHQNTEAFF.

This clonotype turned up a few times. The chain employs TRBV6-2 or TRBV6-3 and TRBJ2-7; maybe TRBD2 (6 bases). The CDR3 length is 15 residues. CDR1 and CDR2 from the germline V gene are MNHEY and SVGEGT. Trimming left V 1 base short and J 7 bases short, with 17 bases between. Here the CDR3 DNA reads TGTGCCAGCAGTTACTGGCAGGGAGGTGGTGGAGAGCAGTACTTC. Protein sequence: CASSYWQGGGGEQYF.

This clonotype was seen at least ten times. The gene calls are TRBV11-2 and TRBJ2-7, with D uncertain. CDR3 length: 14 residues. V shed 5 bases and J shed 3 bases, with 14 bases lying between them. CDR1 and CDR2 (germline): SGHAT, FQNNGV. As DNA, the CDR3 is TGTGCCAGCAGCCTGATGGACGGACGCTACGAGCAGTACTTC. The encoded protein is CASSLMDGRYEQYF.

The table lists this clonotype with many counts. This chain links TRBV15 with TRBJ2-7; perhaps TRBD1 as D (6 bases). Germline CDR1 reads LNHNV; CDR2 reads YYDKDF (reference sequence). V gave up 6 bases and J gave up 3 bases, with 18 bases separating them. The CDR3 loop spans 15 amino acids. CDR3 region: CATRNLSGQSYEQYF. The CDR3 DNA is TGTGCCACCAGAAACCTAAGCGGACAGAGCTACGAGCAGTACTTC.

This clonotype occurred many times. J is TRBJ2-7 and V is TRBV6-1, with 9 bases aligning to TRBD1. The germline V gene has CDR1 MNHNS and CDR2 SASEGT. V shed 2 bases and J 4 bases; nucleotides not matched to a gene: 21. The CDR3 is made up of 20 amino acids. The CDR3 region has the DNA TGTGCCAGCAGTGAACGTGGGGTAGGGACAGGGTCAAACTTCTTGTACGAGCAGTACTTC. Its protein is CASSERGVGTGSNFLYEQYF.